This T cell receptor beta chain was documented in a study of sequential checkpoint blockade in melanoma. Study overall: Some 90 pretreatment tumor DNA samples were TCRβ immunosequenced. Overall study results and limits: Clinical benefit was about 30 times likelier when tumor T-cell fraction and clonality increased.

Profiling relied on immunoSEQ multiplex PCR, and the TCRdb table lists in-frame clones only, not all of them. The sample contains 2,500 to 3,000 clones, approximately 24% of which appear only once. This sample's treatment: randomized to nivolumab then ipilimumab (arm A) or the reverse (arm B). This clone came up a few times. Its matching antigen is unknown. Trimming took off 0 bases at V and 7 bases at J, with 11 bases between the two ends. Germline loops: CDR1 SGHRS, CDR2 YFSETQ. This CDR3 has 15 residues. The sample in question was tumor tissue (inferred from file names), obtained from a patient given nivolumab and ipilimumab in sequence. This sequence joins TRBV5-1 and TRBJ1-6; D is ambiguous. This TCR derives from a human donor with melanoma. CDR3 DNA sequence: TGCGCCAGCAGCTTGGTGGGCGAATCGAATTCACCCCTCCACTTT. Its protein product is CASSLVGESNSPLHF.